Below, 27 T cell receptor beta chains from the same sample are listed, as sequenced in a study of blood T cell repertoires in COVID-19. Profiled with immunoSEQ multiplex PCR; TCRdb holds only in-frame clones, not every one. The sample carries approximately 220,000 clones, about 84% recorded once. Sequencing input: PBMCs or T cells enriched from blood (not recorded which). The receptors stem from a middle-aged woman with acute COVID-19.

This chain joins TRBV3-1 (or the pseudogene TRBV3-2) and TRBJ1-3, with D unresolved. V lost 0 bases to trimming and J lost 3 bases, with 12 bases between them. Germline lookup yields CDR1 LGHDT and CDR2 YNNKEL (reference sequence). The CDR3 loop spans 16 amino acids. The CDR3 protein is CASSQERPGIGNTIYF. The CDR3 DNA sequence: TGTGCCAGCAGCCAAGAAAGGCCGGGTATTGGAAACACCATATATTTT.

This clone was seen once. The CDR3 DNA sequence: TGTGCCAGCAGTTTACCAGGGATAGACAATGAGCAGTTCTTC. Amino acids: CASSLPGIDNEQFF. The chain carries TRBV28 and TRBJ2-1, with D tentatively TRBD1 (5 bases). Germline V lookup: CDR1 MDHEN, CDR2 SYDVKM. Trimming pared 2 bases from V and 5 bases from J, leaving 10 bases between. The CDR3 runs to 14 residues.

The V call is TRBV7-8, the J call TRBJ2-1, with 9 bases matching TRBD2. From germline, CDR1 is SGHVS and CDR2 FQNEAQ. CDR3 length: 17 residues. The V segment lost 5 bases and the J segment 4 bases; nucleotides outside the gene matches: 12. CDR3 sequence reads: CASSPSFVAGGYNEQFF. The CDR3 nucleotides are TGTGCCAGCAGCCCCAGCTTTGTGGCGGGGGGGTACAATGAGCAGTTCTTC.

The chain recombines TRBV19 with TRBJ2-3, with no clear D. The CDR3 runs to 13 residues. Germline CDR1 and CDR2: LNHDA and SQIVND (reference sequence). The V gene lost 1 base and the J gene lost 3 bases, with 5 bases spanning the gap. CDR3 in DNA: TGTGCCAGTAGTATAGCTAGTACAGATACGCAGTATTTT. This gives the protein CASSIASTDTQYF.

CDR3 loop: CASSLVSGGRSSDYGYTF. The CDR3 DNA reads as TGTGCCAGCAGCTTAGTTTCGGGGGGGCGCAGCAGTGATTATGGCTACACCTTC. The chain carries TRBV11-2 and TRBJ1-2; D possibly corresponds to TRBD1 (6 bases). The CDR3 runs to 18 residues. Looked up from germline, CDR1 is SGHAT and CDR2 is FQNNGV. V lost 1 base and J 5 bases, leaving 23 bases between the germline ends.

The table lists this clone with a few counts. V usage is TRBV5-1 and J usage is TRBJ2-5; 7 bases fit TRBD1. This CDR3 contains 14 residues. The germline V gene has CDR1 SGHRS and CDR2 YFSETQ. V shed 0 bases and J 4 bases; nucleotides not matched to a gene: 3. The CDR3 region has the DNA TGCGCCAGCAGCTTGGCGGGACAGCGAGAGACCCAGTACTTC. This codes for CASSLAGQRETQYF.

The chain uses TRBV7-6 and TRBJ2-1; D possibly corresponds to TRBD2 (6 bases). Between the trimmed V and J ends, which lost 5 bases and 8 bases, there was a span of 10 bases. CDR3 length: 12 amino acids. Germline CDR1 and CDR2: SGHVS and FNYEAQ. The CDR3, as DNA: TGTGCCAGCAGCGCAGGCGGGGATGAGCAGTTCTTC. As protein: CASSAGGDEQFF.

The DNA for the CDR3 is TGTGCCAGCAGTCTCGGGGGGTCGGGCACAGATACGCAGTATTTT. It yields the protein CASSLGGSGTDTQYF. The V call is TRBV27, the J call TRBJ2-3; TRBD2 aligns across 7 bases. The CDR3 spans 15 residues. The germline gives CDR1 MNHEY, CDR2 SMNVEV (reference sequence). V was pared by 5 bases and J by 1 base, with 6 bases of the junction left unmatched.

The rearrangement links TRBV27 to TRBJ1-5; D remains ambiguous. Germline-derived CDR1 and CDR2 are MNHEY and SMNVEV (reference sequence). CDR3 length equals 15 residues. Trimming stripped 6 bases from V and 3 bases from J, with 15 bases between. DNA for the CDR3: TGTGCCAGCAGACCCCCGGGAGGCTACAATCAGCCCCAGCATTTT. This sequence encodes CASRPPGGYNQPQHF.

This chain uses TRBV28 with TRBJ1-5, with D possibly matching TRBD1 (5 bases). Germline V CDR1 and CDR2: MDHEN, SYDVKM. Trimming removed 5 bases at V and 2 bases at J, with 10 bases between. This CDR3 region has 14 residues. The CDR3 protein is CASSRGRGNQPQHF. The CDR3 DNA follows: TGTGCCAGCAGTAGGGGAAGGGGCAATCAGCCCCAGCATTTT.

This chain uses TRBV6-5 with TRBJ2-1; 8 bases align to TRBD1. CDR1 and CDR2 from the germline V gene are MNHEY and SVGAGI. V was pared by 4 bases and J by 6 bases, with 5 bases of the junction left unmatched. This CDR3 region has 14 residues. DNA of the CDR3: TGTGCCAGCAGTTGGACAGGGTTTGGCAATGAGCAGTTCTTC. It is translated as CASSWTGFGNEQFF.

This chain connects TRBV2 to TRBJ1-1; 8 bases fit TRBD1. Trimming took 7 bases from V and 4 from J; bases not matched to a gene: 8. The CDR3 is made up of 14 amino acids. Germline V CDR1 and CDR2: SNHLY, FYNNEI. The CDR3 DNA follows: TGTGCCAGCATCTCGGACAGGGCTCGCACTGAAGCTTTCTTT. Protein product: CASISDRARTEAFF.

Only a few counts were recorded for this clone. The chain has TRBV7-2 and TRBJ2-7; 9 positions agree with TRBD1. The germline CDR1 and CDR2 sequences are SGHTA and FQGNSA. The J segment lost 8 bases and the V segment lost 3 bases, leaving 2 bases of the junction unmatched. There are 12 residues in the CDR3. The CDR3 coding sequence is TGTGCCAGCAGCTTTACAGGGGGCAAGCAGTACTTC. Translating gives CASSFTGGKQYF.

Concerning this clone itself: A junction end diverges from the germline sequence, so it may reflect a read error. V gene TRBV6-5 combines with J gene TRBJ2-5; D not resolved. Germline-derived CDR1 and CDR2 are MNHEY and SVGAGI. The CDR3 has 11 amino acids. CDR3 region: CASSRQGTQYF. The CDR3 region has the DNA TGTGCCAGCAGTCGACAAGGGACCCAGTACTTC.

This clone showed up just once. A read error is likely, as this CDR3 ends without the conserved phenylalanine or tryptophan. Because the CDR3's place on the DNA is in doubt, the DNA is left out and the CDR3 is given as listed by TCRdb. This chain's CDR3 is CASSLNEGQGCP. This rearrangement joins TRBV2 to TRBJ1-1; the table assigns TRBD1, which was not confirmed against the DNA. The length of the CDR3 is 12 amino acids, counting both ends. Germline V lookup: CDR1 SNHLY, CDR2 FYNNEI.

Note on this clone: Sequence at one end of the junction differs from germline and may be a read error. The V call is TRBV6-1, the J call TRBJ1-2; D possibly corresponds to TRBD1 (6 bases). CDR3 length equals 16 residues. Germline-derived CDR1 and CDR2 are MNHNS and SASEGT. The CDR3 region is CASIETGNPTFYGYTF. Written as DNA, the CDR3 is TGTGCCAGCATTGAAACAGGGAATCCGACTTTCTATGGCTACACCTTC.

This chain connects TRBV7-9 to TRBJ2-6; 7 bases map to TRBD1. The V gene's germline CDR1 is SEHNR and CDR2 FQNEAQ (reference sequence). The CDR3 covers 15 residues. The J segment lost 4 bases and the V segment lost 5 bases, leaving 5 bases of the junction unmatched. The CDR3 nucleotides are TGTGCCAGCAGCCTCACAGGGGTCGGGGCCAACGTCCTGACTTTC. Its protein is CASSLTGVGANVLTF.

The V and J genes are TRBV5-1 and TRBJ2-7; TRBD2 aligns across 7 bases. Germline V gives CDR1 SGHRS, CDR2 YFSETQ. The CDR3 extends over 14 amino acids. V shed 0 bases, J shed 6 bases, and the junction held 6 bases outside the gene matches. The CDR3 loop reads CASSLDWGGFEQYF. The CDR3 nucleotides are TGCGCCAGCAGCTTGGATTGGGGGGGGTTCGAGCAGTACTTC.

The gene calls are TRBV11-2 and TRBJ1-1; 7 bases match TRBD1. V shed 1 base and J 2 bases; nucleotides not matched to a gene: 7. The length of the CDR3 is 16 residues. Germline CDR1 SGHAT, CDR2 FQNNGV. The CDR3 region is CASSLGQGMGNTEAFF. CDR3 nucleotide sequence: TGTGCCAGCAGCTTAGGACAGGGAATGGGAAACACTGAAGCTTTCTTT.

The genes are TRBV6-5 and TRBJ2-3; 7 bases align to TRBD2. Unmatched junction bases numbered 9, after V lost 8 bases and J lost 1 base. The CDR3 sequence is 15 residues long. Germline-derived CDR1 and CDR2 are MNHEY and SVGAGI. CDR3 sequence: CASFERGVGTDTQYF. CDR3 sequence (DNA): TGTGCCAGCTTTGAGCGGGGCGTTGGCACAGATACGCAGTATTTT.

This clone was seen only once. The V gene is TRBV5-1, the J gene TRBJ2-2; 8 nucleotides match TRBD2. V dropped 0 bases and J dropped 2; count of bases not matched to a gene: 3. In germline, CDR1 is SGHRS, CDR2 YFSETQ. The length of the CDR3 is 16 residues. The CDR3 sequence: CASSLVAGSNTGELFF. The DNA for the CDR3 is TGCGCCAGCAGCTTGGTAGCGGGGTCTAACACCGGGGAGCTGTTTTTT.

This chain connects TRBV3-1 (or the pseudogene TRBV3-2) to TRBJ1-2, with 8 bases lining up with TRBD1. V trimming: 1 base; J trimming: 4 bases; junction bases outside the gene matches: 5. The CDR3 consists of 15 residues. In germline, CDR1 is LGHDT, CDR2 YNNKEL (reference sequence). The CDR3 spells CASSQVPTGGYGYTF. CDR3 DNA: TGTGCCAGCAGCCAAGTCCCTACAGGGGGCTATGGCTACACCTTC.

The gene calls are TRBV7-3 and TRBJ2-6; D gene ambiguous. V lost 2 bases and J 1 base, leaving 6 bases between the germline ends. The CDR3 runs 15 residues. Germline loops: CDR1 SGHTA, CDR2 FQGTGA. CDR3 in DNA: TGTGCCAGCAGCTTATCCACTTCTGGGGCCAACGTCCTGACTTTC. Translation: CASSLSTSGANVLTF.

In its sample, this clone was seen a few times. The CDR3 DNA follows: TGTGCCAGCAGCTTAGTTAACAGGGGGCTTGACGAGCAGTACTTC. This sequence encodes CASSLVNRGLDEQYF. The rearrangement joins TRBV7-9 to TRBJ2-7, with TRBD1 identical over 9 bases. There are 15 residues in the CDR3. With V trimmed by 1 base and J by 5 bases, 6 bases remained unmatched. Germline assignment: CDR1 SEHNR and CDR2 FQNEAQ (reference sequence). The complete variable domain, with remaining parts taken from reference TRBV7-9 and TRBJ2-7, reads DTGVSQNPRHKITKRGQNVTFRCDPISEHNRLYWYRQTLGQGPEFLTYFQNEAQLEKSRLLSDRFSAERPKGSFSTLEIQRTEQGDSAMYLCASSLVNRGLDEQYFGPGTRLTVT.

This sequence joins TRBV19 and TRBJ2-6; 10 bases fit TRBD1. J lost 0 bases, V lost 5 bases, and 10 bases had no gene match. The CDR3 has 19 amino acids. Germline CDR1 reads LNHDA; CDR2 reads SQIVND (reference sequence). CDR3 sequence: CASSSLRQGAASGANVLTF. The DNA of the CDR3 is TGTGCCAGTAGTTCTCTAAGACAGGGGGCAGCCTCTGGGGCCAACGTCCTGACTTTC. The variable domain in full, with the rest retrieved from reference TRBV19 and TRBJ2-6, is DGGITQSPKYLFRKEGQNVTLSCEQNLNHDAMYWYRQDPGQGLRLIYYSQIVNDFQKGDIAEGYSVSREKKESFPLTVTSAQKNPTAFYLCASSSLRQGAASGANVLTFGAGSRLTVL.

The gene calls are TRBV7-8 and TRBJ2-2; 8 bases line up with TRBD1. Per germline, CDR1 SGHVS and CDR2 FQNEAQ. Trimming took 1 base from V and 4 from J; bases not matched to a gene: 2. The CDR3 contains 15 residues. Written as DNA, the CDR3 is TGTGCCAGCAGCTTAGATACAGGGGGCACCGGGGAGCTGTTTTTT. Amino acid sequence: CASSLDTGGTGELFF. Variable domain in full (rest from reference TRBV7-8 and TRBJ2-2): GAGVSQSPRYKVAKRGQDVALRCDPISGHVSLFWYQQALGQGPEFLTYFQNEAQLDKSGLPSDRFFAERPEGSVSTLKIQRTQQEDSAVYLCASSLDTGGTGELFFGEGSRLTVL.

This clone was seen more than once but under ten times. The rearrangement links TRBV4-2 to TRBJ2-5, with unresolved D. Germline V gene data show CDR1 as LGHNA and CDR2 as YNFKEQ. The CDR3 has 13 residues. Trimming shortened V by 0 bases and J by 9 bases, and 11 bases separated the two germline ends. The CDR3 region has the DNA TGTGCCAGCAGCCAAGATCCCCGCAGTCCCCAGTACTTC. This encodes CASSQDPRSPQYF.